The next 13 T cell receptor beta chains were all read from a single sample in a study of post-analysis software for immune sequencing data. Study-level points and caveats: In patients, TRBV5-6, TRBV5-1 and TRBV20-1 belonged to five or six TRBV segments found more frequently than in controls.

TCR beta cDNA libraries had unique molecular identifiers. TCRdb analysed the PCR reads with MiXCR anew, one entry per CDR3 protein. The sample carries some 890,000 distinct CDR3 sequences, approximately 57% recorded once. These receptors lack a known antigen. The sample was blood. All receptors derive from a girl aged 10-17 years with multiple sclerosis.

This clonotype occurred a few times. The V call is TRBV7-2, the J call TRBJ2-4; D not certain. The J call may be incorrect, as the DNA end agrees better with TRBJ2-7. The CDR3 has 15 residues. Looked up from germline, CDR1 is SGHTA and CDR2 is FQGNSA. This CDR3 reads CASSLERTASGEQYF. The CDR3 DNA is TGTGCCAGCAGCCTAGAGAGGACGGCGAGTGGCGAGCAGTACTTC.

V gene TRBV5-1 combines with J gene TRBJ2-5, with 12 nucleotides matching TRBD2. The J call could be wrong; TRBJ2-7 is a better fit for the DNA end. This CDR3 spans 15 amino acids. Germline-derived CDR1 and CDR2 are SGHRS and YFSETQ. The CDR3 spells CASSSRTSGEYEQYF. DNA for the CDR3: TGCGCCAGCAGCTCACGGACTAGCGGGGAATACGAGCAGTACTTC.

This clonotype was picked up a small number of times. The chain couples TRBV7-3 to TRBJ2-1; no definite D call. The germline V and J ends were trimmed by 10 bases and 5 bases, with 3 bases remaining between them. The V gene's germline CDR1 is SGHTA and CDR2 FQGTGA. The CDR3 extends over 9 amino acids. CDR3 bases: TGTGCCACGCACAATGAGCAGTTCTTC. Protein sequence: CATHNEQFF.

J is TRBJ2-1 and V is TRBV4-1; D may be TRBD2 (6 bases). CDR1 is MGHRA and CDR2 is YSYEKL in the germline V gene. The CDR3 consists of 15 residues. The V end lost 4 bases, the J end lost 4 bases, and 14 bases lay between the germline ends. The CDR3, as DNA: TGCGCCAGCAGCCTTGGGCTAGCGACGTACAATGAGCAGTTCTTC. It codes for CASSLGLATYNEQFF.

This clonotype has just a few counts. The genes are TRBV6-5 and TRBJ2-5, with no clear D. Trimming stripped 4 bases from V and 6 bases from J, with 9 bases between. Germline-derived CDR1 and CDR2 are MNHEY and SVGAGI. This CDR3 comprises 12 residues. CDR3 protein: CASSSDGQTQYF. The CDR3, as DNA: TGTGCCAGCAGTTCAGACGGACAGACCCAGTACTTC.

The rearrangement joins TRBV7-9 to TRBJ2-7; D remains ambiguous. Germline values: CDR1 SEHNR, CDR2 FQNEAQ (reference sequence). With 5 bases removed from V and 5 bases from J, the gap between germline ends came to 7 bases. CDR3 size: 11 residues. The CDR3 bases are TGTGCCAGCAGCCCTTTCAACGAGCAGTACTTC. Protein product: CASSPFNEQYF.

The chain uses TRBV5-5 and TRBJ1-5, with 8 nucleotides matching TRBD1. This CDR3 region has 17 residues. Unmatched junction bases numbered 8, after V lost 0 bases and J lost 3 bases. The germline V gene encodes CDR1 SGHKS and CDR2 YYEKEE (reference sequence). The CDR3 DNA follows: TGTGCCAGCAGCTTGGCCCCAGCAGGGGGCTCCAATCAGCCCCAGCATTTT. Its translation is CASSLAPAGGSNQPQHF.

This clonotype appeared a few times. The chain carries TRBV11-2 and TRBJ2-3; 9 bases line up with TRBD2. Germline V CDR1 and CDR2: SGHAT, FQNNGV. V shed 0 bases, J shed 4 bases, and the junction held 2 bases outside the gene matches. CDR3 length: 15 residues. The DNA for the CDR3 is TGTGCCAGCAGCTTAGAGCGGGGGGGGGCAGATACGCAGTATTTT. Translation gives CASSLERGGADTQYF.

The chain joins TRBV2 to TRBJ2-7, with a weak D call TRBD1 (6 bases). Germline assignment: CDR1 SNHLY and CDR2 FYNNEI. The CDR3 sequence is 14 residues long. Trimming took off 7 bases at V and 0 bases at J, with 13 bases between the two ends. As DNA, the CDR3 is TGTGCCAGCAATCTGGACAGAAGCTCCTACGAGCAGTACTTC. It yields the protein CASNLDRSSYEQYF.

For this clonotype: Its ends do not fully match the called genes, so a read error is possible. V and J are TRBV15 and TRBJ2-1; 9 nucleotides match TRBD2. Germline V gene sequence: CDR1 LNHNV, CDR2 YYDKDF (reference sequence). The CDR3 has 17 amino acids. CDR3 protein: CATSRDIAGTSYDEQFF. Written as DNA, the CDR3 is TGTGCCACCAGCAGAGATATCGCCGGGACTAGCTACGATGAGCAGTTCTTC. The whole variable domain, filled in from reference TRBV15 and TRBJ2-1, reads DAMVIQNPRYQVTQFGKPVTLSCSQTLNHNVMYWYQQKSSQAPKLLFHYYDKDFNNEADTPDNFQSRRPNTSFCFLDIRSPGLGDTAMYLCATSRDIAGTSYDEQFFGPGTRLTVL.

The chain links TRBV9 to TRBJ2-1; D is perhaps TRBD1 (6 bases). V dropped 3 bases and J dropped 6 bases, with 16 bases sitting between them. Per germline, CDR1 SGDLS and CDR2 YYNGEE. The CDR3 is 15 residues long. The CDR3: CASSEAGELGNEQFF. The CDR3 DNA is TGTGCCAGCAGCGAGGCAGGGGAGTTGGGCAATGAGCAGTTCTTC. Full variable domain (missing parts from reference TRBV9 and TRBJ2-1): DSGVTQTPKHLITATGQRVTLRCSPRSGDLSVYWYQQSLDQGLQFLIQYYNGEERAKGNILERFSAQQFPDLHSELNLSSLELGDSALYFCASSEAGELGNEQFFGPGTRLTVL.

The sample holds a few counts of this clonotype. This sequence joins TRBV9 and TRBJ1-1; D is unresolved. The CDR3 is made up of 15 amino acids. CDR1 and CDR2 from the germline V gene are SGDLS and YYNGEE. The V and J ends lost 0 bases and 4 bases respectively, with 13 bases between them. DNA of the CDR3: TGTGCCAGCAGCGTAGATTCTTGGGCGAGCACTGAAGCTTTCTTT. Protein product: CASSVDSWASTEAFF.

This clonotype appeared once. CDR3 nucleotides: TGTGCCAGCAGTCCAGGGGCTCAGGAAAAACTGTTTTTT. Its protein product is CASSPGAQEKLFF. V usage is TRBV27 and J usage is TRBJ1-4; the D gene is possibly TRBD1 (6 bases). Germline V gene lookup returns CDR1 MNHEY and CDR2 SMNVEV (reference sequence). V gave up 5 bases and J gave up 8 bases, with 12 bases separating them. CDR3 length: 13 residues.